The 11 T cell receptor beta chains below come from one sample, sequenced in a study of blood T cells in healthy people across ages. Together with a sample-barcoded 5' primer, a J-beta primer mix was included in a second PCR lasting roughly 6 to 12 cycles. TCRdb independently ran MiXCR on the 5' RACE reads; one entry per CDR3 protein. This table holds around 1,800,000 distinct CDR3 sequences, about two fifths found once. Sequenced material: blood. These TCRs come from a human donor in good health.

This clonotype was found a few times. CDR3 residues: CASSRDDVSSGANVLTF. The CDR3 bases are TGTGCCAGCAGCCGCGATGATGTGAGCTCTGGGGCCAACGTCCTGACTTTC. The chain combines TRBV6-2 or TRBV6-3 with TRBJ2-6, with D uncertain. The ends were cut back, 6 bases at V and 0 bases at J, with 15 bases in the middle. CDR1 is MNHEY and CDR2 is SVGEGT in the germline V gene. The CDR3 length is 17 residues.

This clonotype was recorded only once. The genes are TRBV7-9 and TRBJ1-1, with a possible D match to TRBD1 (5 bases). Germline V gene data show CDR1 as SEHNR and CDR2 as FQNEAQ (reference sequence). The CDR3 runs 14 residues. V lost 5 bases to trimming and J lost 1 base, with 11 bases between them. CDR3 loop: CASSISTENTEAFF. In DNA, the CDR3 is TGTGCCAGCAGCATCTCGACAGAGAACACTGAAGCTTTCTTT.

The J gene is TRBJ1-2, the V gene TRBV20-1; D remains unclear. V dropped 4 bases and J dropped 4 bases, with 19 bases sitting between them. CDR1 is DFQATT, CDR2 SNEGSKA, per germline (reference sequence). CDR3 length: 15 residues. The CDR3 DNA sequence: TGCAGTGCTATGCCCGAAGAAGGAGGGAGCTATGGCTACACCTTC. Protein: CSAMPEEGGSYGYTF.

In its sample, this clonotype was seen a few times. This chain links TRBV21-1 with TRBJ1-2. TRBV21-1 corresponds to a pseudogene. The CDR3 is 16 amino acids. CDR3 loop: CASSKLGRLTNYGYTF. CDR3 coding DNA: TGTGCCAGCAGCAAATTAGGCAGGCTAACTAACTATGGCTACACCTTC.

In its sample, this clonotype was seen a few times. The chain recombines TRBV14 with TRBJ1-5; maybe TRBD1 (5 bases). Germline V gives CDR1 SGHDN, CDR2 FVKESK. The CDR3 is 13 amino acids. The V end was cut by 3 bases, the J end by 5 bases, with 8 bases between. The CDR3 bases are TGTGCCAGCAGCCAGGGGCAGGATCAGCCCCAGCATTTT. Its translation: CASSQGQDQPQHF.

This clonotype was seen a few times. V and J are TRBV6-1 and TRBJ1-1; D may be TRBD1 (5 bases). CDR3 length: 17 residues. Germline values: CDR1 MNHNS, CDR2 SASEGT. V shed 5 bases and J shed 0 bases, with 19 bases lying between them. CDR3 in amino acids: CASSPPATGYMNTEAFF. CDR3 nucleotide sequence: TGTGCCAGCAGTCCGCCCGCAACAGGCTATATGAACACTGAAGCTTTCTTT.

The chain recombines TRBV28 with TRBJ1-1; D perhaps matches TRBD1 (5 bases). The germline CDR1 and CDR2 sequences are MDHEN and SYDVKM. The CDR3 runs 12 residues. The V gene lost 6 bases and the J gene lost 10 bases, with 15 bases spanning the gap. The CDR3 region has the DNA TGTGCCAGCAGGGAACTCAGGGAACCAGCTTTCTTT. Its translation: CASRELREPAFF. Based on the CDR3 plus reference TRBV28 and TRBJ1-1, the full variable domain is DVKVTQSSRYLVKRTGEKVFLECVQDMDHENMFWYRQDPGLGLRLIYFSYDVKMKEKGDIPEGYSVSREKKERFSLILESASTNQTSMYLCASRELREPAFFGQGTRLTVV.

This sequence joins TRBV24-1 and TRBJ2-1, with D maybe TRBD2 (7 bases). The CDR3 spans 17 residues. Trimming took off 2 bases at V and 6 bases at J, with 19 bases between the two ends. Germline assignment: CDR1 KGHDR and CDR2 SFDVKD. CDR3 region: CATSDSPLRGASNEQFF. Written as DNA, the CDR3 is TGTGCCACCAGTGATTCCCCCCTCCGGGGGGCGTCCAATGAGCAGTTCTTC.

The rearrangement uses TRBV12-5 and TRBJ1-1; a weak D match, TRBD1 (5 bases). Germline V gene data show CDR1 as LGHNT and CDR2 as FRNRAP. V dropped 4 bases and J dropped 4 bases, with 16 bases sitting between them. CDR3 length: 15 amino acids. The CDR3 loop is CASGSEQGSFTEAFF. The CDR3 DNA follows: TGTGCTAGTGGTTCCGAGCAGGGTAGTTTCACTGAAGCTTTCTTT.

This clonotype has just one count. Germline and junction disagree at one end, which may indicate a read error. The V call is TRBV29-1, the J call TRBJ2-7, with D possibly being TRBD1 (6 bases). This CDR3 is built from 14 residues. Germline CDR1 and CDR2: SQVTM and ANQGSEA. The CDR3 loop is CSVEDGDNSHEQYF. CDR3 DNA: TGCAGCGTTGAAGACGGGGACAACTCCCACGAGCAGTACTTC.

The chain recombines TRBV4-3 with TRBJ2-3; 10 bases line up with TRBD2. The ends lost 2 bases at V and 2 bases at J; junction bases unmatched: 1. The CDR3 has 15 amino acids. From germline, CDR1 is LGHNA and CDR2 YSLEER. CDR3 amino acids: CASSQTSGNTDTQYF. DNA of the CDR3: TGCGCCAGCAGCCAAACTAGCGGGAACACAGATACGCAGTATTTT.